The 26 T cell receptor beta chains given below trace back to one sample, sequenced in a study of read filtering for tumor transcriptome and immune sequencing. The library was built from about 400 ng RNA with molecular barcoded adaptors for alpha/delta and beta/gamma chains. TCRdb reanalysed the reads using MiXCR and keeps one entry per CDR3 protein. This sample yields 50,000 or so distinct CDR3 sequences, of which about 12% are seen a single time; approximately 16% belongs to the top ten. Sequencing input: a population of CD138-negative cells sorted from bone marrow. The origin of the receptors is a donor at least 40 years old with multiple myeloma.

This clonotype appeared many times. The chain employs TRBV20-1 and TRBJ2-7; 10 bases fit TRBD1. This CDR3 region has 14 residues. The V gene end was trimmed by 1 base and the J gene end by 11 bases; junction bases not matched to a gene: 11. The germline CDR1 and CDR2 sequences are DFQATT and SNEGSKA (reference sequence). CDR3 nucleotides: TGCAGTGCTAGAGCCGGGACAGGGGCAACAGGGGAGTACTTC. Protein: CSARAGTGATGEYF.

This clonotype was counted ten times or more. The chain uses TRBV18 and TRBJ2-5; D unclear. Trimming pared 8 bases from V and 0 bases from J, leaving 10 bases between. The germline V gene encodes CDR1 KGHSH and CDR2 LQKENI. The CDR3 loop spans 13 amino acids. The CDR3 protein is CASHPTNQETQYF. Here the CDR3 DNA reads TGTGCCAGCCACCCAACCAACCAAGAGACCCAGTACTTC. The full variable domain, completed using reference TRBV18 and TRBJ2-5, is NAGVMQNPRHLVRRRGQEARLRCSPMKGHSHVYWYRQLPEEGLKFMVYLQKENIIDESGMPKERFSAEFPKEGPSILRIQQVVRGDSAAYFCASHPTNQETQYFGPGTRLLVL.

This clonotype appeared many times. The V and J genes are TRBV29-1 and TRBJ2-1, with 7 bases identical to TRBD2. The V and J ends lost 4 bases and 0 bases, in that order; junction bases with no gene match: 6. The CDR3 is made up of 15 amino acids. CDR1 is SQVTM and CDR2 is ANQGSEA in the germline V gene. The CDR3 region has the DNA TGCAGCGTTGTCACTAGCGTGGGCTCCTACAATGAGCAGTTCTTC. The encoded protein is CSVVTSVGSYNEQFF.

The chain combines TRBV11-2 with TRBJ1-5; the D gene is possibly TRBD1 (6 bases). Between the trimmed V and J ends, which lost 1 base and 7 bases, there was a span of 11 bases. CDR3 length: 14 residues. Germline V gene lookup returns CDR1 SGHAT and CDR2 FQNNGV. CDR3: CASSLAGARQPQHF. The CDR3 DNA is TGTGCCAGCAGCTTAGCAGGGGCGAGGCAGCCCCAGCATTTT.

This clonotype has just a few counts. Mismatch with germline at one junction end may stem from a read error. CDR3 sequence: CASSWDIESTDTRYF. The DNA of the CDR3 is TGTGCCAGCAGTTGGGACATAGAGAGCACAGATACGCGGTATTTT. The chain carries TRBV28 and TRBJ2-3, with TRBD1 as a possible D gene (6 bases). CDR3 size: 15 residues. Germline V gene lookup returns CDR1 MDHEN and CDR2 SYDVKM.

In this sample, this clonotype turned up many times. This rearrangement joins TRBV11-2 to TRBJ2-3; TRBD2 matches at 13 bases. This CDR3 has 16 amino acids. Germline trimming cut 5 bases from V and 9 bases from J; bases unmatched to any gene: 11. Germline V gives CDR1 SGHAT, CDR2 FQNNGV. The DNA of the CDR3 is TGTGCCAGCAGCGTAACTAGCGGGGGGGCTTTTTACACGCAGTATTTT. It specifies CASSVTSGGAFYTQYF.

Worth noting for this clonotype: The junction does not match germline at one end; this may be a read error. The chain links TRBV15 to TRBJ1-4; possible D gene TRBD1, 5 bases. Looked up from germline, CDR1 is LNHNV and CDR2 is YYDKDF (reference sequence). The CDR3 is 17 amino acids. CDR3 in amino acids: CATSRAGSGSSNEKRFF. CDR3 in DNA: TGTGCCACCAGCAGAGCAGGGTCAGGTTCCTCTAATGAAAAACGGTTTTTT.

This clonotype showed up many times. The gene calls are TRBV6-2 or TRBV6-3 and TRBJ2-7; 7 bases line up with TRBD2. In germline, CDR1 is MNHEY, CDR2 SVGEGT. Trimming at V came to 5 bases and at J to 1 base, leaving 8 bases not matched to a gene. This CDR3 region has 15 residues. CDR3 coding DNA: TGTGCCAGCAGTACCCGGGGGAGGGTTTCCTACGAGCAGTACTTC. It encodes CASSTRGRVSYEQYF.

This clonotype was recorded a few times. The V gene is TRBV18, the J gene TRBJ1-1; 11 bases align to TRBD1. The V gene's germline CDR1 is KGHSH and CDR2 LQKENI. V was clipped by 3 bases and J by 0 bases; unmatched bases: 6. The CDR3 is 17 residues long. CDR3 nucleotide sequence: TGTGCCAGCTCACCTCCAGGGACAGGGGGATTGAACACTGAAGCTTTCTTT. It translates to CASSPPGTGGLNTEAFF.

This clonotype was counted ten times or more. V is TRBV5-1 and J is TRBJ2-3; D not resolved. V lost 6 bases, J lost 6 bases, and 8 bases lay in between. CDR1 and CDR2 from the germline V gene are SGHRS and YFSETQ. The CDR3 sequence is 11 residues long. The CDR3 DNA reads as TGCGCCAGCATCCTTTCGGATACGCAGTATTTT. Its protein product is CASILSDTQYF.

This clonotype was detected many times. The chain combines TRBV19 with TRBJ2-1, with 11 bases aligning to TRBD1. The CDR3 is 16 amino acids. V lost 5 bases to trimming and J lost 7 bases; unmatched junction nucleotides: 10. Germline lookup yields CDR1 LNHDA and CDR2 SQIVND (reference sequence). CDR3 amino acids: CASSPRRTGGRNEQFF. CDR3 DNA: TGTGCCAGTAGTCCGCGCCGGACAGGGGGCAGGAATGAGCAGTTCTTC. The variable domain in full, completed from reference TRBV19 and TRBJ2-1, reads DGGITQSPKYLFRKEGQNVTLSCEQNLNHDAMYWYRQDPGQGLRLIYYSQIVNDFQKGDIAEGYSVSREKKESFPLTVTSAQKNPTAFYLCASSPRRTGGRNEQFFGPGTRLTVL.

The J gene is TRBJ2-7, the V gene TRBV6-5; 9 positions agree with TRBD1. The CDR3 contains 14 residues. The V and J ends lost 5 bases and 2 bases, in that order; junction bases with no gene match: 4. Germline V CDR1 and CDR2: MNHEY, SVGAGI. CDR3 bases: TGTGCCAGCAGTAGACAGGGGGGACCCTACGAGCAGTACTTC. Translation: CASSRQGGPYEQYF.

This clonotype was observed many times. This chain uses TRBV20-1 with TRBJ2-1; 9 positions agree with TRBD2. V lost 6 bases to trimming and J lost 4 bases; unmatched junction nucleotides: 19. Germline-derived CDR1 and CDR2 are DFQATT and SNEGSKA (reference sequence). The CDR3 totals 18 residues. The CDR3 coding sequence is TGCAGTGCACCCCAAATGCGGGGGGGGATGGGATTATACAATGAGCAGTTCTTC. Amino acid sequence: CSAPQMRGGMGLYNEQFF.

In this sample, this clonotype turned up once. A read error is likely, as this CDR3 ends without the conserved phenylalanine or tryptophan. J is TRBJ2-7 and V is TRBV6-2 or TRBV6-3; D could derive from TRBD1 or TRBD2 (5 bases each). The CDR3 consists of 15 residues. Germline loops: CDR1 MNHEY, CDR2 SVGEGT. The chain's CDR3 is CACSSPRDGFYEQYL. The CDR3, as DNA: TGTGCCTGCAGTTCTCCCCGGGACGGATTCTACGAGCAGTACCTC.

This clonotype appeared many times. This chain uses TRBV7-6 with TRBJ2-7; 11 positions agree with TRBD2. The J segment lost 4 bases and the V segment lost 5 bases, leaving 13 bases of the junction unmatched. Germline CDR1 and CDR2: SGHVS and FNYEAQ. This CDR3 is built from 17 residues. CDR3 DNA sequence: TGTGCCAGCAGCATAAGAACCGCGACTAGCGGGGCGTACGAGCAGTACTTC. It is translated as CASSIRTATSGAYEQYF.

This clonotype was detected ten times or more. V and J are TRBV29-1 and TRBJ1-5; 9 bases map to TRBD1. The CDR3 consists of 15 residues. The trim removed 7 bases at V and 2 bases at J, leaving 9 bases unmatched. Looked up from germline, CDR1 is SQVTM and CDR2 is ANQGSEA. CDR3 residues: CSASTGGFGNQPQHF. The CDR3 DNA reads TGCAGCGCTTCGACAGGGGGGTTCGGCAATCAGCCCCAGCATTTT.

This clonotype was observed many times. V usage is TRBV18 and J usage is TRBJ2-7; D not certain. Trimming took 0 bases from V and 6 from J, leaving 12 bases between them. Per the germline V gene, CDR1 is KGHSH and CDR2 is LQKENI. The CDR3 has 14 amino acids. CDR3 sequence reads: CASSPPASKGEQYF. DNA for the CDR3: TGTGCCAGCTCACCACCGGCCAGTAAGGGCGAGCAGTACTTC. The full variable domain, in which reference TRBV18 and TRBJ2-7 provide the parts outside the CDR3, is NAGVMQNPRHLVRRRGQEARLRCSPMKGHSHVYWYRQLPEEGLKFMVYLQKENIIDESGMPKERFSAEFPKEGPSILRIQQVVRGDSAAYFCASSPPASKGEQYFGPGTRLTVT.

This clonotype was counted at least ten times. The chain employs TRBV7-9 and TRBJ1-1, with TRBD1 as a possible D gene (5 bases). CDR1 is SEHNR and CDR2 is FQNEAQ in the germline V gene (reference sequence). This CDR3 region has 14 residues. V was cut by 6 bases and J by 6 bases, with 17 bases left in between. CDR3 protein: CASSQDSASPEAFF. The CDR3 nucleotides read TGTGCCAGCAGTCAAGACAGTGCTTCTCCTGAAGCTTTCTTT.

Ten or more counts support this clonotype. V gene TRBV7-8 combines with J gene TRBJ1-4, with D unresolved. The CDR3 contains 15 residues. The germline gives CDR1 SGHVS, CDR2 FQNEAQ. V shed 0 bases and J shed 8 bases, with 13 bases lying between them. The CDR3 bases are TGTGCCAGCAGCTTAGCGCTTTGGCAGAAGGAAAAACTGTTTTTT. This translates into CASSLALWQKEKLFF. Full variable domain (outside the CDR3, taken from reference TRBV7-8 and TRBJ1-4): GAGVSQSPRYKVAKRGQDVALRCDPISGHVSLFWYQQALGQGPEFLTYFQNEAQLDKSGLPSDRFFAERPEGSVSTLKIQRTQQEDSAVYLCASSLALWQKEKLFFGSGTQLSVL.

Concerning this clonotype itself: It may be a read error: a sequence one base away is much more abundant. The chain employs TRBV6-5 and TRBJ1-5; 10 bases are a match to TRBD1. The tail of the sequence fits TRBJ2-3 better, so the J call may be wrong. CDR1 MNHEY and CDR2 SVGAGI come from the germline V gene. This CDR3 contains 19 residues. CDR3 loop: CASSVRGKRTGGRNQPQYF. The DNA of the CDR3 is TGTGCCAGCAGTGTTCGTGGGAAGAGGACAGGGGGACGTAATCAGCCCCAGTATTTT.

This clonotype was recorded many times. The chain joins TRBV29-1 to TRBJ2-3, with D perhaps matching TRBD1 (6 bases). CDR3 length equals 11 residues. Trimming left V 8 bases short and J 4 bases short, with 10 bases between. Germline V CDR1 and CDR2: SQVTM, ANQGSEA. The CDR3 reads CSCRTADTQYF. The CDR3, as DNA: TGCAGCTGCAGGACAGCAGATACGCAGTATTTT.

There are many counts of this clonotype. The chain couples TRBV5-5 to TRBJ2-5; the D gene is possibly TRBD1 (6 bases). This CDR3 is 14 amino acids long. Deletions cut 3 bases from V and 4 bases from J, with 13 bases between. Per the germline V gene, CDR1 is SGHKS and CDR2 is YYEKEE (reference sequence). This CDR3 is CASSSPVTGETQYF. In DNA, the CDR3 is TGTGCCAGCAGCTCCCCCGTGACAGGAGAGACCCAGTACTTC.

This clonotype showed up many times. The CDR3 reads CASSLVGGQQFF. In DNA form, the CDR3 reads TGTGCCAGCAGTTTAGTCGGAGGCCAGCAGTTCTTC. The chain uses TRBV28 and TRBJ2-1; TRBD2 is a possible D gene (5 bases). CDR1 MDHEN and CDR2 SYDVKM come from the germline V gene. The V end was cut by 2 bases, the J end by 11 bases, with 10 bases between. The CDR3 runs to 12 residues. Together with reference TRBV28 and TRBJ2-1, the CDR3 gives the full variable domain: DVKVTQSSRYLVKRTGEKVFLECVQDMDHENMFWYRQDPGLGLRLIYFSYDVKMKEKGDIPEGYSVSREKKERFSLILESASTNQTSMYLCASSLVGGQQFFGPGTRLTVL.

This clonotype was detected ten times or more. V usage is TRBV6-1 and J usage is TRBJ2-2, with TRBD1 matching over 7 bases. The CDR3 has 16 residues. The V segment lost 4 bases and the J segment 0 bases; nucleotides outside the gene matches: 5. Germline loops: CDR1 MNHNS, CDR2 SASEGT. The DNA of the CDR3 is TGTGCCAGCAGTGGGACAGGTAGCCCGAACACCGGGGAGCTGTTTTTT. As protein: CASSGTGSPNTGELFF.

This clonotype was seen a few times. A read error may be the cause here, since a much bigger clone is one base away. The rearrangement links TRBV4-2 to TRBJ2-7; TRBD1 matches at 9 bases. The V segment lost 8 bases and the J segment 4 bases; nucleotides outside the gene matches: 9. This CDR3 is built from 14 residues. Germline values: CDR1 LGHNA, CDR2 YNFKEQ. The CDR3 reads CASCPRDREYEQYF. CDR3 sequence (DNA): TGTGCCAGCTGCCCCCGGGACAGGGAATACGAGCAGTACTTC.

This chain joins TRBV12-3 or TRBV12-4 and TRBJ2-3; D is unresolved. Trimming removed 8 bases from V and 4 bases from J, with 10 bases in between. This CDR3 has 12 amino acids. CDR3 sequence (DNA): TGTGCCAGCTGGCAAAGCGCAGATACGCAGTATTTT. Translation: CASWQSADTQYF.